This T cell receptor (beta chain) was found in a study of Ad26.COV2.S vaccination and SARS-CoV-2 variants. Points from the study as a whole: Total T cell responses, in the TCR breadth and depth analyses, may have been underestimated. Marked by substantial breadth, spike-specific CD8+ and CD4+ T cell responses were reportedly seen after vaccination. Spike-specific TCR breadth ran higher among vaccine recipients than placebo recipients.

After removal of 2 bases from V and 11 bases from J, the junction contained 6 bases not matched to a gene. Germline-derived CDR1 and CDR2 are SGHRS and YFSETQ. CDR3 size: 12 residues. Data came from immunoSEQ multiplex PCR; TCRdb stores just in-frame clones and leaves some out. Of 200,000 to 250,000 clones listed, more than 75% are singletons. Treatment given: roughly 20 received Ad26.COV2.S at low or high dose, single or two shots; about five received placebo; per-sample allocation not given. Day 63 following the first vaccine or placebo injection was when the samples were taken. On this clone: Its matching antigen is unknown.

This clonotype originated in a person aged 18-65 years who received the Ad26.COV2.S COVID-19 vaccine or a placebo. The chain is built from TRBV5-1 and TRBJ1-1; 7 bases map to TRBD1. Specimen: peripheral blood, collected in a trial of Ad26.COV2.S vaccine versus placebo. CDR3 DNA sequence: TGCGCCAGCAGCTTTGACAGGGTTTGGGCTTTCTTT. As protein: CASSFDRVWAFF.